The 28 T cell receptor beta chains below come from one sample, sequenced in a study of beta chain features in type 1 diabetes listed by TCRdb under 2018. The library was built by means of the immunoSEQ multiplex PCR assay. All of the isolated RNA was reverse transcribed with the High Capacity cDNA Reverse Transcription Kit, so expressed TCRB transcripts were sequenced. TCRdb took this table from immuneACCESS and kept in-frame rearrangements with V and J called. Such tables lack part of the clones; where checked against another copy, unresolved V genes explain under half of the gap, and the rest is unexplained. For this sample there are 130,000 to 150,000 clones; roughly 48% appear just once. Around 0.39% of the sample lies in the top ten. Sequencing was done on a sample of Tregs from blood. What this sample's cell subset or site label stands for: regulatory CD4+ T cells. These receptors all stem from a young man in good health.

The CDR3 DNA is TGTGCCAGCAGCTTTGGGCCAGCTATTAACTATGGCTACACCTTC. Amino acids: CASSFGPAINYGYTF. This chain connects TRBV7-6 to TRBJ1-2; D unclear. Germline V gene lookup returns CDR1 SGHVS and CDR2 FNYEAQ. Trimming cost V 3 bases and J 1 base, with 12 bases left between them. This CDR3 is 15 amino acids long.

V is TRBV6-6 and J is TRBJ1-4; perhaps TRBD1 as D (6 bases). Germline assignment: CDR1 MNHNY and CDR2 SVGAGI (reference sequence). The germline V and J ends were trimmed by 8 bases and 1 base, with 11 bases remaining between them. CDR3 length: 14 residues. As DNA, the CDR3 is TGTGCCAGCCAGTTAGGGGGAACTAATGAAAAACTGTTTTTT. This sequence encodes CASQLGGTNEKLFF.

Only a few counts were recorded for this clone. This chain connects TRBV5-6 to TRBJ2-2, with D possibly matching TRBD1 (6 bases). Germline CDR1 SGHDT, CDR2 YYEEEE. This CDR3 is built from 14 residues. Trimming shortened V by 1 base and J by 3 bases, and 7 bases separated the two germline ends. The CDR3 reads CASSLTGYTGELFF. For the CDR3, the DNA is TGTGCCAGCAGCTTGACAGGGTACACCGGGGAGCTGTTTTTT. The whole variable domain, remainder taken from reference TRBV5-6 and TRBJ2-2, is DAGVTQSPTHLIKTRGQQVTLRCSPKSGHDTVSWYQQALGQGPQFIFQYYEEEERQRGNFPDRFSGHQFPNYSSELNVNALLLGDSALYLCASSLTGYTGELFFGEGSRLTVL.

In this sample, this clone turned up a few times. The V and J genes are TRBV5-1 and TRBJ1-1; 11 positions match TRBD1. Germline CDR1 reads SGHRS; CDR2 reads YFSETQ. V dropped 4 bases and J dropped 11; count of bases not matched to a gene: 7. The CDR3 contains 13 residues. CDR3 sequence reads: CASSQGTGGSAFF. The CDR3 DNA reads as TGCGCCAGCAGCCAGGGGACAGGGGGATCGGCTTTCTTT.

The chain has TRBV6-1 and TRBJ2-3, with D possibly matching TRBD1 (6 bases). Germline V gene lookup returns CDR1 MNHNS and CDR2 SASEGT. This CDR3 is built from 12 residues. Trimming shortened V by 7 bases and J by 2 bases, and 7 bases separated the two germline ends. DNA of the CDR3: TGTGCCAGCAAGGGGGTCACAGATACGCAGTATTTT. Its translation: CASKGVTDTQYF.

This clone was counted a few times. The genes are TRBV5-1 and TRBJ2-2; D perhaps matches TRBD1 (5 bases). Germline assignment: CDR1 SGHRS and CDR2 YFSETQ. The CDR3 runs to 13 residues. The germline V and J ends were trimmed by 2 bases and 6 bases, with 8 bases remaining between them. The chain's CDR3 is CASSFRVAGELFF. In DNA, the CDR3 is TGCGCCAGCAGCTTCAGGGTTGCCGGGGAGCTGTTTTTT.

The chain carries TRBV5-6 and TRBJ2-1; maybe TRBD1 (6 bases). V was clipped by 1 base and J by 5 bases, with 10 bases between them. Germline loops: CDR1 SGHDT, CDR2 YYEEEE. There are 14 residues in the CDR3. In nucleotides, the CDR3 is TGTGCCAGCAGCTTGATGGACAGAAACAATGAGCAGTTCTTC. Amino acids: CASSLMDRNNEQFF.

This clone was recorded a few times. The rearrangement links TRBV30 to TRBJ2-1; 10 nucleotides line up with TRBD2. V shed 1 base and J 10 bases; nucleotides not matched to a gene: 4. Germline loops: CDR1 GTSNPN, CDR2 SVGIG (reference sequence). This CDR3 contains 13 residues. The chain's CDR3 is CAWSGSGGREQFF. The CDR3 DNA reads as TGTGCCTGGAGTGGTAGCGGGGGGAGAGAGCAGTTCTTC.

This clone turned up a few times. V gene TRBV4-2 combines with J gene TRBJ2-5; D gene unclear. Germline V gene sequence: CDR1 LGHNA, CDR2 YNFKEQ. Trimming cost V 3 bases and J 5 bases, with 19 bases left between them. There are 16 residues in the CDR3. CDR3 amino acids: CASSQGSSVAAETQYF. In nucleotides, the CDR3 is TGTGCCAGCAGCCAGGGTAGCTCTGTAGCAGCGGAGACCCAGTACTTC.

The gene calls are TRBV7-9 and TRBJ2-7; TRBD1 agrees at 7 bases. After removal of 5 bases from V and 7 bases from J, the junction contained 8 bases not matched to a gene. The CDR3 extends over 13 amino acids. Germline CDR1 SEHNR, CDR2 FQNEAQ (reference sequence). CDR3 sequence (DNA): TGTGCCAGCAGCATCCACAGGGGTTTAGAGCAGTACTTC. This codes for CASSIHRGLEQYF.

This CDR3 reads CASSLGYGTGYNQPQHF. The CDR3 nucleotides read TGTGCCAGCAGTTTAGGATACGGGACAGGATATAATCAGCCCCAGCATTTT. The rearrangement uses TRBV27 and TRBJ1-5, with 8 nucleotides matching TRBD1. In germline, CDR1 is MNHEY, CDR2 SMNVEV (reference sequence). The CDR3 length is 17 residues. The junction had 10 bases not matched to a gene; V was cut back by 2 bases and J by 4 bases.

The chain joins TRBV7-9 to TRBJ2-2; no clear D. Trimming took off 1 base at V and 3 bases at J, with 3 bases between the two ends. The CDR3 contains 13 residues. The germline V gene encodes CDR1 SEHNR and CDR2 FQNEAQ (reference sequence). CDR3 amino acids: CASSLGDTGELFF. The CDR3 DNA reads TGTGCCAGCAGCTTAGGCGACACCGGGGAGCTGTTTTTT.

This clone was seen a handful of times. The chain employs TRBV7-2 and TRBJ2-1, with TRBD1 identical over 7 bases. The germline CDR1 and CDR2 sequences are SGHTA and FQGNSA. Trimming cost V 1 base and J 0 bases; bases outside gene matches: 12. The CDR3 is 19 residues long. CDR3 sequence (DNA): TGTGCCAGCAGCTTAGACCCGTGGGGACAGATTAGCTCCTACAATGAGCAGTTCTTC. It translates to CASSLDPWGQISSYNEQFF.

The chain employs TRBV27 and TRBJ2-6, with D unresolved. The CDR3 length is 15 residues. The germline V gene encodes CDR1 MNHEY and CDR2 SMNVEV (reference sequence). Trimming took off 2 bases at V and 0 bases at J, with 5 bases between the two ends. CDR3 region: CASSLGSSGANVLTF. For the CDR3, the DNA is TGTGCCAGCAGTTTAGGTAGCTCTGGGGCCAACGTCCTGACTTTC.

CDR3 region: CASSLERSTDTQYF. CDR3 nucleotides: TGCGCCAGCAGCTTGGAACGGAGCACAGATACGCAGTATTTT. V gene TRBV5-1 combines with J gene TRBJ2-3; no firm D call. Germline lookup yields CDR1 SGHRS and CDR2 YFSETQ. The CDR3 length is 14 residues. V shed 0 bases and J shed 0 bases, with 5 bases lying between them.

The chain employs TRBV5-1 and TRBJ1-1, with no clear D. Trimming left V 0 bases short and J 0 bases short, with 6 bases between. This CDR3 region has 14 residues. Germline CDR1 reads SGHRS; CDR2 reads YFSETQ. CDR3 amino acids: CASSLVAVNTEAFF. For the CDR3, the DNA is TGCGCCAGCAGCTTGGTAGCGGTGAACACTGAAGCTTTCTTT. Supplemented by reference TRBV5-1 and TRBJ1-1, the full variable domain reads KAGVTQTPRYLIKTRGQQVTLSCSPISGHRSVSWYQQTPGQGLQFLFEYFSETQRNKGNFPGRFSGRQFSNSRSEMNVSTLELGDSALYLCASSLVAVNTEAFFGQGTRLTVV.

The chain recombines TRBV5-6 with TRBJ1-3; a possible D gene is TRBD1 (5 bases). The CDR3 runs 14 residues. Germline CDR1 reads SGHDT; CDR2 reads YYEEEE. V lost 0 bases and J lost 6, with 10 bases in between. CDR3: CASSLGRDSNTIYF. The CDR3 region has the DNA TGTGCCAGCAGCTTGGGCAGGGATTCAAACACCATATATTTT.

This clone was seen more than once but under ten times. V and J are TRBV5-1 and TRBJ2-7, with 7 bases lining up with TRBD2. The CDR3 spans 13 residues. Per germline, CDR1 SGHRS and CDR2 YFSETQ. V lost 4 bases, J lost 5 bases, and 6 bases stayed unmatched. This CDR3 reads CASSPRGGNEQYF. CDR3 nucleotide sequence: TGCGCCAGCAGCCCTCGCGGGGGTAACGAGCAGTACTTC.

This clone turned up a few times. The chain employs TRBV18 and TRBJ2-3, with 8 bases fitting TRBD2. Unmatched junction bases numbered 12, after V lost 4 bases and J lost 3 bases. CDR3 size: 17 residues. CDR1 and CDR2 (germline): KGHSH, LQKENI. This chain's CDR3 is CASSRNPSGFGTDTQYF. DNA for the CDR3: TGTGCCAGCTCACGAAATCCTAGCGGGTTCGGAACAGATACGCAGTATTTT. Full variable domain (remainder filled in from reference TRBV18 and TRBJ2-3): NAGVMQNPRHLVRRRGQEARLRCSPMKGHSHVYWYRQLPEEGLKFMVYLQKENIIDESGMPKERFSAEFPKEGPSILRIQQVVRGDSAAYFCASSRNPSGFGTDTQYFGPGTRLTVL.

The chain recombines TRBV18 with TRBJ2-1; weak D call: TRBD2 (5 bases). V lost 5 bases, J lost 5 bases, and 10 bases lay in between. Germline values: CDR1 KGHSH, CDR2 LQKENI. The CDR3 sequence is 13 residues long. CDR3 DNA: TGTGCCAGCTCAAAATCGGGGAACAATGAGCAGTTCTTC. This sequence encodes CASSKSGNNEQFF.

This rearrangement joins TRBV7-5 to TRBJ1-6; whether TRBD1, the table's D call, matches the DNA was not checked. TRBV7-5 is described as a pseudogene. This CDR3 contains 17 residues. This CDR3 reads CVRSGRQGSSYNSPLHF. For the CDR3, the DNA is TGTGTCAGAAGCGGCCGACAGGGGAGCTCCTATAATTCACCCCTCCACTTT.

The chain employs TRBV18 and TRBJ2-5; the D gene is possibly TRBD2 (5 bases). This CDR3 is 14 amino acids long. With 6 bases removed from V and 5 bases from J, the gap between germline ends came to 16 bases. Germline CDR1 is KGHSH and CDR2 is LQKENI. The CDR3 DNA follows: TGTGCCAGCTCCAACCCGAGGGCCCGGGAGACCCAGTACTTC. Its protein product is CASSNPRARETQYF.

This clone was seen only a few times. This sequence joins TRBV6-1 and TRBJ2-7; 8 bases line up with TRBD1. Germline values: CDR1 MNHNS, CDR2 SASEGT. The CDR3 is 13 residues long. The trim removed 6 bases at V and 3 bases at J, leaving 4 bases unmatched. CDR3 in amino acids: CASRRQGNYEQYF. In nucleotides, the CDR3 is TGTGCCAGCAGAAGACAGGGGAACTACGAGCAGTACTTC.

This clone was recorded a few times. The genes are TRBV27 and TRBJ2-1, with D possibly being TRBD2 (6 bases). V shed 3 bases and J shed 7 bases, with 19 bases lying between them. CDR3 length equals 16 residues. CDR1 and CDR2 from the germline V gene are MNHEY and SMNVEV (reference sequence). CDR3 loop: CASSFRPGSHRNEQFF. In DNA form, the CDR3 reads TGTGCCAGCAGTTTCCGACCCGGGAGTCATAGAAATGAGCAGTTCTTC.

This clone was detected only a few times. V and J are TRBV7-2 and TRBJ2-7; 8 nucleotides agree with TRBD2. Germline V gives CDR1 SGHTA, CDR2 FQGNSA. The V segment lost 5 bases and the J segment 5 bases; nucleotides outside the gene matches: 14. CDR3 length: 16 residues. For the CDR3, the DNA is TGTGCCAGCAGCCCTCCGGGGGGGCCCCTCCGGAACGAGCAGTACTTC. Translating gives CASSPPGGPLRNEQYF.

This chain uses TRBV28 with TRBJ1-2; D possibly corresponds to TRBD1 (5 bases). Germline CDR1 and CDR2: MDHEN and SYDVKM. This CDR3 region has 13 residues. The germline V and J ends were trimmed by 6 bases and 8 bases, with 16 bases remaining between them. The chain's CDR3 is CASSWGVARGYTF. Written as DNA, the CDR3 is TGTGCCAGCAGCTGGGGGGTGGCTCGGGGCTACACCTTC.

The chain uses TRBV30 and TRBJ2-7, with TRBD2 matching over 7 bases. With 1 base clipped from V and 7 bases from J, the junction kept 7 bases outside the gene matches. The CDR3 is 13 residues long. The germline gives CDR1 GTSNPN, CDR2 SVGIG (reference sequence). CDR3 in amino acids: CAWSARTSGEQYF. The CDR3 DNA reads as TGTGCCTGGAGTGCTCGGACTAGTGGAGAGCAGTACTTC.

The chain couples TRBV25-1 to TRBJ2-1, with TRBD2 identical over 9 bases. This CDR3 region has 11 residues. The ends lost 7 bases at V and 15 bases at J; junction bases unmatched: 7. Germline values: CDR1 MGHDK, CDR2 SYGVNS. This CDR3 is CASTLGTSLFF. In nucleotides, the CDR3 is TGTGCCAGCACCCTGGGGACTAGCCTGTTCTTC. Combining the CDR3 with reference TRBV25-1 and TRBJ2-1 gives the whole variable domain EADIYQTPRYLVIGTGKKITLECSQTMGHDKMYWYQQDPGMELHLIHYSYGVNSTEKGDLSSESTVSRIRTEHFPLTLESARPSHTSQYLCASTLGTSLFFGPGTRLTVL.